The entry below describes one TCR beta chain. The antigen is undetermined. Trimming left V 1 base short and J 0 bases short, with 10 bases between. Germline CDR1 and CDR2: SGHTA and FQGNSA. This CDR3 contains 17 residues. Method: immunoSEQ multiplex PCR; TCRdb's copy keeps in-frame clones and lacks some. The table has around 35,000 clones, roughly 79% seen once. The data stem from a study of OX40 agonist ivuxolimab in advanced cancers. Study observations and caveats: Some patients without response likewise showed low normalized clonal expansion. CD8+ T cells showed, on average, more clonal expansion than CD4+ cells. At 0.1 to 3.0 mg/kg and by week 6, CD4+ and CD8+ T cells in the blood had expanded clonally.

The chain uses TRBV7-2 and TRBJ2-6; no clear D. The sequences come from CD4+ or CD8+ T cells sorted from blood, collected in a trial of the OX40 agonist ivuxolimab. This TCR derives from an adult with an advanced solid tumor such as melanoma, head and neck, liver or kidney cancer. CDR3: CASSLEVWSSGANVLTF. CDR3 nucleotides: TGTGCCAGCAGCTTAGAAGTCTGGTCCTCTGGGGCCAACGTCCTGACTTTC.